These 22 T cell receptor beta chains were all obtained from the same sample, sequenced in a study of T cells in Graves' hyperthyroidism and ophthalmopathy. From RNA transcripts, TCR beta CDR3 regions were amplified. HTBI primers were the set used in a first-round RT-PCR of the TCR CDR3. MiXCR was run by TCRdb on the multiplex PCR reads, yielding one entry per CDR3 protein. The sample lists a few hundred thousand distinct CDR3 sequences; 15% to 19% were seen once. The sequenced sample was blood. These receptors were taken from a woman between 18 and 29 years old with Graves' hyperthyroidism that later progressed to Graves' ophthalmopathy.

This chain uses TRBV6-1 with TRBJ2-5, with TRBD2 identical over 13 bases. The length of the CDR3 is 15 residues. The V gene end was trimmed by 8 bases and the J gene end by 2 bases; junction bases not matched to a gene: 5. Germline V gives CDR1 MNHNS, CDR2 SASEGT. CDR3 loop: CASELAGGPQETQYF. As DNA, the CDR3 is TGTGCCAGCGAACTAGCGGGAGGGCCTCAAGAGACCCAGTACTTC.

This clonotype was seen more than once but under ten times. The CDR3: CASSISVSSTDTQYF. CDR3 DNA sequence: TGTGCCAGCAGTATTAGCGTATCGAGCACAGATACGCAGTATTTT. This chain connects TRBV25-1 to TRBJ2-3, with D perhaps matching TRBD2 (5 bases). The V gene lost 5 bases and the J gene lost 0 bases, with 12 bases spanning the gap. Germline CDR1 MGHDK, CDR2 SYGVNS. This CDR3 comprises 15 residues. Full variable domain (remainder filled in from reference TRBV25-1 and TRBJ2-3): EADIYQTPRYLVIGTGKKITLECSQTMGHDKMYWYQQDPGMELHLIHYSYGVNSTEKGDLSSESTVSRIRTEHFPLTLESARPSHTSQYLCASSISVSSTDTQYFGPGTRLTVL.

This clonotype was picked up a small number of times. The chain uses TRBV29-1 and TRBJ2-2, with a weak D call TRBD2 (5 bases). The CDR3 totals 14 residues. V was pared by 4 bases and J by 1 base, with 10 bases between. Per germline, CDR1 SQVTM and CDR2 ANQGSEA. In DNA, the CDR3 is TGCAGCGTTGTTAGCGAGAGGAACACCGGGGAGCTGTTTTTT. The encoded protein is CSVVSERNTGELFF.

This chain uses TRBV12-3 or TRBV12-4 with TRBJ2-5; 11 bases agree with TRBD2. The CDR3 length is 16 residues. V trimming: 5 bases; J trimming: 4 bases; junction bases outside the gene matches: 9. CDR3 sequence (DNA): TGTGCCAGCAGTGCGAAGGCTGGACTAGCGGGAGAGACCCAGTACTTC. Residues: CASSAKAGLAGETQYF.

On this clonotype: A much larger clone is a single base away; this may be a read error. The rearrangement links TRBV28 to TRBJ2-7; 10 bases map to TRBD2. The CDR3 has 14 residues. Germline V gene data show CDR1 as MDHEN and CDR2 as SYDVKM. The J segment lost 7 bases and the V segment lost 8 bases, leaving 11 bases of the junction unmatched. In nucleotides, the CDR3 is TGTGCCAGCGCTTCTAGCGGGAGAAACAATGAGCAGTACTTC. Protein: CASASSGRNNEQYF.

A note on this clonotype: Since a much larger clone is just one base distant, this may be a read error. The chain has TRBV2 and TRBJ2-3; the D gene is possibly TRBD2 (6 bases). Germline V gives CDR1 SNHLY, CDR2 FYNNEI. The CDR3 loop spans 18 amino acids. The CDR3 is CASSDGRFREFGPDAQYF. The CDR3 DNA reads as TGTGCCAGCAGTGACGGACGATTCCGGGAGTTCGGGCCAGATGCGCAGTATTTT.

The J gene is TRBJ1-2, the V gene TRBV7-9; D is undetermined. V gave up 3 bases and J gave up 4 bases, with 12 bases separating them. In germline, CDR1 is SEHNR, CDR2 FQNEAQ (reference sequence). CDR3 size: 14 residues. The chain's CDR3 is CASSFWKEFYGYTF. The DNA for the CDR3 is TGTGCCAGCAGCTTTTGGAAGGAATTCTATGGCTACACCTTC.

The genes are TRBV7-9 and TRBJ1-2; 8 bases fit TRBD1. The CDR3 consists of 15 residues. The V and J ends lost 4 bases and 2 bases, in that order; junction bases with no gene match: 6. CDR1 and CDR2 (germline): SEHNR, FQNEAQ (reference sequence). CDR3 in DNA: TGTGCCAGCAGCTACGACAGGGGTTTAAACTATGGCTACACCTTC. Its translation is CASSYDRGLNYGYTF.

The rearrangement links TRBV20-1 to TRBJ1-2; 7 nucleotides align to TRBD1. Germline V lookup: CDR1 DFQATT, CDR2 SNEGSKA (reference sequence). J gave up 5 bases and V 3 bases, and 12 bases lay outside the gene matches. The CDR3 spans 15 residues. The CDR3 region has the DNA TGCAGTGCTAGTGCCGGGACAGCCAATAGTTATGGCTACACCTTC. It specifies CSASAGTANSYGYTF.

This clonotype was counted many times. This rearrangement joins TRBV6-5 to TRBJ2-7, with TRBD2 matching 7 bases. Trimming removed 2 bases from V and 2 bases from J; junction bases left unmatched: 6. The CDR3 consists of 15 residues. The germline gives CDR1 MNHEY, CDR2 SVGAGI. The CDR3 loop is CASSYGASGTYEQYF. CDR3 nucleotide sequence: TGTGCCAGCAGTTACGGAGCTAGCGGAACCTACGAGCAGTACTTC.

This clonotype was counted at least ten times. The genes are TRBV20-1 and TRBJ2-5; 13 positions match TRBD2. Trimming took 1 base from V and 0 from J; bases not matched to a gene: 5. Germline V lookup: CDR1 DFQATT, CDR2 SNEGSKA (reference sequence). The CDR3 extends over 17 amino acids. As DNA, the CDR3 is TGCAGTGCTAGAGGCCCTGGACTAGCGGGGGACCAAGAGACCCAGTACTTC. It specifies CSARGPGLAGDQETQYF.

Only a few counts were recorded for this clonotype. This chain joins TRBV20-1 and TRBJ2-7; a weak D match, TRBD2 (5 bases). There are 18 residues in the CDR3. Germline CDR1 DFQATT, CDR2 SNEGSKA (reference sequence). Deletions cut 0 bases from V and 3 bases from J, with 24 bases between. CDR3 amino acids: CSARDYSPGMETYYEQYF. As DNA, the CDR3 is TGCAGTGCTAGAGATTACTCTCCCGGGATGGAGACCTACTACGAGCAGTACTTC.

The rearrangement joins TRBV18 to TRBJ2-3; D remains ambiguous. Germline V gene lookup returns CDR1 KGHSH and CDR2 LQKENI. The CDR3 is 15 amino acids. Trimming cost V 2 bases and J 4 bases, with 13 bases left between them. CDR3 loop: CASSPAIWVADTQYF. CDR3 sequence (DNA): TGTGCCAGCTCACCAGCGATTTGGGTCGCAGATACGCAGTATTTT.

This clonotype has at least ten counts. The V and J genes are TRBV20-1 and TRBJ2-7, with D unresolved. Germline-derived CDR1 and CDR2 are DFQATT and SNEGSKA (reference sequence). The CDR3 length is 13 residues. The V and J ends lost 4 bases and 2 bases respectively, with 12 bases between them. The CDR3 loop reads CSAKGRNPYEQYF. CDR3 in DNA: TGCAGTGCTAAGGGCAGAAACCCCTACGAGCAGTACTTC.

The chain employs TRBV7-8 and TRBJ2-1; either TRBD1 or TRBD2 may supply D (6 bases each). The DNA end is more similar to TRBJ2-7, so the J call may be wrong. The length of the CDR3 is 16 residues. Per the germline V gene, CDR1 is SGHVS and CDR2 is FQNEAQ. The CDR3 DNA reads TGTGCCAGCAGCTTTTTGGGGGGCGCCTCCTACAATGAGCAGTACTTC. Translation gives CASSFLGGASYNEQYF.

Many counts were recorded for this clonotype. Written as DNA, the CDR3 is TGTGCCAGCAGTGAAGCGCTTGGGACCACGAGTTTAATAGGGTACAATGAGCAGTTCTTC. Its translation is CASSEALGTTSLIGYNEQFF. The rearrangement uses TRBV2 and TRBJ2-1; D possibly uses TRBD1 or TRBD2 (5 bases each). The CDR3 contains 20 residues. V was shortened by 0 bases and J by 4 bases, with 25 bases between the two germline ends. The germline V gene encodes CDR1 SNHLY and CDR2 FYNNEI.

This clonotype has a handful of counts. V usage is TRBV20-1 and J usage is TRBJ1-4, with TRBD1 identical over 12 bases. The CDR3 is 21 residues long. Germline V gives CDR1 DFQATT, CDR2 SNEGSKA (reference sequence). The ends lost 0 bases at V and 0 bases at J; junction bases unmatched: 14. The CDR3 protein is CSARDERFRDRGRATNEKLFF. The CDR3 DNA is TGCAGTGCTAGAGATGAAAGATTCCGGGACAGGGGGCGAGCAACTAATGAAAAACTGTTTTTT.

V gene TRBV7-2 combines with J gene TRBJ2-2; maybe TRBD2 (7 bases). The ends were cut back, 2 bases at V and 4 bases at J, with 17 bases in the middle. The CDR3 has 17 residues. Germline values: CDR1 SGHTA, CDR2 FQGNSA. CDR3 coding DNA: TGTGCCAGCAGCTTATCCGGGGGGCTAGCGTCCACCGGGGAGCTGTTTTTT. It yields the protein CASSLSGGLASTGELFF.

This clonotype was counted many times. The rearrangement joins TRBV3-1 to TRBJ2-1; a weak D match, TRBD1 (6 bases). The CDR3 contains 15 residues. V was shortened by 5 bases and J by 1 base, with 12 bases between the two germline ends. Germline values: CDR1 LGHDT, CDR2 YNNKEL (reference sequence). CDR3 bases: TGTGCCAGCAGCTCCGGACAGCCATCCTACAATGAGCAGTTCTTC. Encoded protein: CASSSGQPSYNEQFF.

This clonotype was counted a few times. The rearrangement uses TRBV30 and TRBJ1-5, with D possibly TRBD1 on 5 matching bases. Trimming left V 1 base short and J 4 bases short, with 14 bases between. There are 15 residues in the CDR3. Germline lookup yields CDR1 GTSNPN and CDR2 SVGIG (reference sequence). In nucleotides, the CDR3 is TGTGCCTGGAGTGAGACGGGACGGCGAAATCAGCCCCAGCATTTT. Residues: CAWSETGRRNQPQHF.

In its sample, this clonotype was seen a few times. This chain joins TRBV3-1 and TRBJ2-3, with D perhaps being TRBD1 or TRBD2 (5 bases each). V gave up 2 bases and J gave up 0 bases, with 12 bases separating them. CDR1 is LGHDT and CDR2 is YNNKEL in the germline V gene (reference sequence). The CDR3 has 16 residues. The CDR3 here is CASSQTWGGSTDTQYF. In DNA, the CDR3 is TGTGCCAGCAGCCAAACGTGGGGCGGGAGCACAGATACGCAGTATTTT.

This clonotype has ten or more counts. V gene TRBV5-1 combines with J gene TRBJ2-7; D possibly corresponds to TRBD1 (5 bases). Germline CDR1 is SGHRS and CDR2 is YFSETQ. The CDR3 length is 16 residues. V was shortened by 0 bases and J by 0 bases, with 13 bases between the two germline ends. This chain's CDR3 is CASSLAEQAYSYEQYF. Written as DNA, the CDR3 is TGCGCCAGCAGCTTGGCCGAACAGGCCTACTCCTACGAGCAGTACTTC.